Below are 2 T cell receptor beta chains sequenced from a single sample in a study of blood T cell repertoires in COVID-19 (dated by TCRdb to the early 2020s). Receptor amplification or capture employed the immunoSEQ multiplex PCR assay. In its TCRdb copy, this immuneACCESS table keeps in-frame sequences only and misses some clones. Where compared with another copy, unresolved V genes explain less than half of these, and the others have no known cause. The sample has approximately 440,000 clones on record, roughly 91% of them singletons. The top ten clonotypes cover about 0.57% of the sample. The specimen sequenced was PBMCs or T cells enriched from blood (not recorded which). The receptors here all came from a man aged 18 to 30 who had recovered from COVID-19.

V is TRBV24-1 and J is TRBJ2-7; 7 bases agree with TRBD1. CDR1 KGHDR and CDR2 SFDVKD come from the germline V gene. CDR3 length: 15 amino acids. With V trimmed by 4 bases and J by 1 base, 6 bases remained unmatched. CDR3 bases: TGTGCCACCAGTGACTCTACCAGGGGGTCCTACGAGCAGTACTTC. Translated: CATSDSTRGSYEQYF.

The chain combines TRBV28 with TRBJ1-2, with TRBD1 identical over 8 bases. After removal of 2 bases from V and 2 bases from J, the junction contained 13 bases not matched to a gene. The CDR3 loop spans 18 amino acids. Looked up from germline, CDR1 is MDHEN and CDR2 is SYDVKM. The CDR3 DNA follows: TGTGCCAGCAGTTTAGCCTCGCTTGGACAGGGCGTAAACTATGGCTACACCTTC. Translated: CASSLASLGQGVNYGYTF.